The 7 T cell receptor beta chains below all came from one sample that was sequenced in a study of identical twins (dated by TCRdb to between 2015 and 2016). Library generation was performed with 5' RACE. Sequenced using an Illumina HiSeq 2000. The public reads were reprocessed in TCRdb via fastp at Q25 and MiXCR, keeping in-frame beta chains. Every distinct CDR3 protein forms one entry, paired with its most common genes and DNA. For this sample the table gives a few hundred thousand distinct CDR3 sequences, of which around 8.3% were detected only once. The ten largest clones capture less than 4% of the sample. These data also featured in a second study, about yellow fever vaccine responses in identical twins.

Sequencing input: CD8+ T cells sorted from blood. These receptors came from a woman aged 18 to 35 in good health.

V gene TRBV29-1 combines with J gene TRBJ2-5, with 7 positions matching TRBD1. This CDR3 is built from 14 residues. From germline, CDR1 is SQVTM and CDR2 ANQGSEA. V dropped 5 bases and J dropped 5; count of bases not matched to a gene: 11. DNA for the CDR3: TGCAGCGTTAACCCCCGAGACAGGGCCGAGACCCAGTACTTC. Protein: CSVNPRDRAETQYF.

Ten or more counts support this clonotype. The gene calls are TRBV20-1 and TRBJ1-2, with D hard to call. The ends were cut back, 3 bases at V and 8 bases at J, with 16 bases in the middle. The CDR3 has 13 residues. CDR1 is DFQATT and CDR2 is SNEGSKA in the germline V gene (reference sequence). CDR3 residues: CSASRLYEGGYTF. The CDR3 nucleotides are TGCAGTGCTAGTAGGCTATACGAAGGAGGCTACACCTTC.

At least ten counts were recorded for this clonotype. V is TRBV7-2 and J is TRBJ2-7; possibly TRBD1 or TRBD2 for D (5 bases each). From germline, CDR1 is SGHTA and CDR2 FQGNSA. Trimming took 2 bases from V and 0 from J, leaving 8 bases between them. The CDR3 is 14 amino acids. The CDR3 DNA follows: TGTGCCAGCAGCTTATGGGACCTCTCCTACGAGCAGTACTTC. Translated: CASSLWDLSYEQYF.

This clonotype was seen more than once but under ten times. V is TRBV4-3 and J is TRBJ2-7; 10 bases align to TRBD1. V lost 3 bases and J lost 3; bases outside the gene matches: 5. Per the germline V gene, CDR1 is LGHNA and CDR2 is YSLEER. The CDR3 is 15 residues long. The CDR3 region is CASSHAGTGDYEQYF. CDR3 bases: TGCGCCAGCAGCCACGCCGGGACAGGGGACTACGAGCAGTACTTC.

This clonotype was seen only a few times. This clone may be a read error of a much larger clone one base away. J is TRBJ2-3 and V is TRBV6-1; D is possibly TRBD1 (6 bases). Trimming cost V 6 bases and J 2 bases, with 15 bases left between them. This CDR3 has 15 amino acids. Germline CDR1 and CDR2: MNHNS and SASEGT. In DNA form, the CDR3 reads TGTGCCAGCAGGTTTTCAGGGGTGGACACAGATACGCAGTATTTT. This translates into CASRFSGVDTDTQYF.

V and J are TRBV1 and TRBJ2-1; the table's D call, TRBD1, was not checked against the DNA. TRBV1 is a recognized pseudogene. The CDR3 is 15 amino acids. The DNA of the CDR3 is TGCACCAGCATCGAGTGGGGGCCACTGGGGAATGAGCAGTTCTTC. As protein: CTSIEWGPLGNEQFF.

The chain employs TRBV5-4 and TRBJ2-3; D not resolved. Trimming pared 4 bases from V and 5 bases from J, leaving 8 bases between. CDR1 SGHNT and CDR2 YYREEE come from the germline V gene (reference sequence). The CDR3 loop spans 12 amino acids. Here the CDR3 reads CASSGTKDTQYF. CDR3 bases: TGTGCCAGCAGCGGTACAAAAGATACGCAGTATTTT.